This TCR beta chain is from a study of cytomegalovirus exposure and HLA in healthy donors. Overall study: Roughly 80 million unique TCRs from HLA-typed donors made up an early data release. Study-wide points: A later analysis revealed that TCR association rates differed between HLA loci, peaking at DRB1 and bottoming out at HLA-C. The authors excluded some V segments, including TRBV6-2 and TRBV6-3, as indistinguishable.

Details on this clone: The antigen remains unidentified.

This PCR relied on a set of 60 Vbeta primers and 13 Jbeta primers. The protocol was immunoSEQ multiplex PCR, while the TCRdb copy is restricted to in-frame clones and leaves out a portion. The table shows 120,000 to 150,000 clones, with 79% occurring only once. This CDR3 has 14 residues. CDR1 is MNHEY, CDR2 SMNVEV, per germline (reference sequence). V lost 4 bases, J lost 0 bases, and 7 bases lay in between. The receptor comes from a woman in her thirties or forties in good health and CMV-seropositive. The sequencing input was PBMCs. The J gene is TRBJ1-5, the V gene TRBV27; D is unclear. The DNA of the CDR3 is TGTGCCAGCAGTTACCTCTATAGCAATCAGCCCCAGCATTTT. Translating gives CASSYLYSNQPQHF.